This passage covers 24 T cell receptor beta chains from one sample sequenced in a study of persistence of HIV-infected CD4 T cells. The libraries were made with immunoSEQ version 4 in survey mode. Sequencing was performed with immunoSEQ multiplex PCR; in TCRdb, only in-frame clones are kept and a portion is missing. The table shows roughly 20,000 clones, with about two thirds occurring only once. No cognate antigen is known for these TCRs. Stimulation used 7.5 to 10 ug/mL lysate from CMV-infected fibroblasts. Responding CD4+ T cells were sorted by upregulation of both CD40 ligand and CD69. Here the sequenced sample was CD4+ T cells sorted from PBMCs after approximately 19-hour stimulation, taken from a patient who received antiretroviral therapy. The receptor source for this set is an adult woman with HIV who was CMV-seropositive.

The rearrangement links TRBV6-5 to TRBJ1-2, with D unclear. Trimming removed 6 bases at V and 5 bases at J, with 13 bases between. The CDR3 is 13 residues long. Per germline, CDR1 MNHEY and CDR2 SVGAGI. CDR3 sequence reads: CASSSEGQYGYTF. The CDR3 DNA sequence: TGTGCCAGCAGCTCGGAAGGCCAGTATGGCTACACCTTC.

The chain couples TRBV5-1 to TRBJ2-1, with 7 positions matching TRBD1. This CDR3 spans 14 amino acids. The trim removed 4 bases at V and 4 bases at J, leaving 5 bases unmatched. Germline V CDR1 and CDR2: SGHRS, YFSETQ. The CDR3 sequence: CASSQATGYNEQFF. The CDR3 coding sequence is TGCGCCAGCAGCCAAGCGACAGGGTACAATGAGCAGTTCTTC.

This sequence joins TRBV6-5 and TRBJ2-5; 11 bases agree with TRBD2. The V gene end was trimmed by 10 bases and the J gene end by 4 bases; junction bases not matched to a gene: 5. The CDR3 sequence is 13 residues long. CDR1 is MNHEY and CDR2 is SVGAGI in the germline V gene. DNA for the CDR3: TGTGCCACCGAAACTAGCGGGGGAGAGACCCAGTACTTC. This gives the protein CATETSGGETQYF.

The chain carries TRBV5-1 and TRBJ1-1, with TRBD1 matching 7 bases. Germline V gene lookup returns CDR1 SGHRS and CDR2 YFSETQ. The CDR3 length is 14 residues. V gave up 5 bases and J gave up 6 bases; unmatched junction bases: 10. DNA for the CDR3: TGCGCCAGCAGTCCCTCCTCCCAGGGGGCTGAAGCTTTCTTT. It is translated as CASSPSSQGAEAFF. Drawing the rest from reference TRBV5-1 and TRBJ1-1, the complete variable domain is KAGVTQTPRYLIKTRGQQVTLSCSPISGHRSVSWYQQTPGQGLQFLFEYFSETQRNKGNFPGRFSGRQFSNSRSEMNVSTLELGDSALYLCASSPSSQGAEAFFGQGTRLTVV.

This chain links TRBV20-1 with TRBJ2-2; no reliable D call. CDR1 and CDR2 (germline): DFQATT, SNEGSKA (reference sequence). This CDR3 comprises 12 residues. V was pared by 3 bases and J by 2 bases, with 4 bases between. CDR3 sequence (DNA): TGCAGTGCTAGTCGCAACACCGGGGAGCTGTTTTTT. Protein product: CSASRNTGELFF.

The V call is TRBV10-3, the J call TRBJ2-1, with D maybe TRBD1 (7 bases). The V end was cut by 1 base, the J end by 7 bases, with 14 bases between. Germline CDR1 reads ENHRY; CDR2 reads SYGVKD. The CDR3 spans 15 residues. The CDR3 nucleotides read TGTGCCATCAGTGAGTGGCAGGGGGGTGTTAATGAGCAGTTCTTC. Translating gives CAISEWQGGVNEQFF.

The chain has TRBV29-1 and TRBJ2-4; possible D gene TRBD1, 5 bases. The CDR3 covers 14 residues. Trimming pared 4 bases from V and 0 bases from J, leaving 10 bases between. The germline V gene encodes CDR1 SQVTM and CDR2 ANQGSEA. The CDR3 is CSVVGPIAKNIQYF. The CDR3 DNA follows: TGCAGCGTTGTGGGGCCGATAGCCAAAAACATTCAGTACTTC. Using reference TRBV29-1 and TRBJ2-4 for the parts outside the CDR3, the full variable domain is SAVISQKPSRDICQRGTSLTIQCQVDSQVTMMFWYRQQPGQSLTLIATANQGSEATYESGFVIDKFPISRPNLTFSTLTVSNMSPEDSSIYLCSVVGPIAKNIQYFGAGTRLSVL.

A single count supports this clone. The chain employs TRBV6-2 or TRBV6-3 and TRBJ2-3, with D unclear. The CDR3 length is 16 residues. Germline V gene sequence: CDR1 MNHEY, CDR2 SVGEGT. Trimming removed 4 bases at V and 0 bases at J, with 14 bases between. Here the CDR3 reads CASSSGRTSSTDTQYF. In DNA, the CDR3 is TGTGCCAGCAGTTCCGGTCGCACTTCTAGCACAGATACGCAGTATTTT.

The chain recombines TRBV30 with TRBJ2-7; D remains ambiguous. CDR1 is GTSNPN and CDR2 is SVGIG in the germline V gene (reference sequence). This CDR3 comprises 12 residues. The V and J ends lost 2 bases and 7 bases respectively, with 12 bases between them. The CDR3 region has the DNA TGTGCCTGGAGTTCCGCCGGGTATGAGCAGTACTTC. It specifies CAWSSAGYEQYF.

This clone was detected only once. The genes are TRBV5-1 and TRBJ1-3, with a tentative D call TRBD1 (5 bases). This CDR3 has 12 amino acids. Deletions cut 7 bases from V and 2 bases from J, with 7 bases between. Germline V gives CDR1 SGHRS, CDR2 YFSETQ. CDR3 sequence: CASGGAGNTIYF. The CDR3, as DNA: TGCGCCAGCGGGGGGGCTGGAAACACCATATATTTT.

By share, this clone ranks as medium-sized (0.01 to 0.1%). V usage is TRBV3-1 (or the pseudogene TRBV3-2) and J usage is TRBJ2-2; TRBD2 matches 11 bases. After removal of 1 base from V and 0 bases from J, the junction contained 4 bases not matched to a gene. The CDR3 runs to 18 residues. Per the germline V gene, CDR1 is LGHDT and CDR2 is YNNKEL (reference sequence). CDR3 sequence (DNA): TGTGCCAGCAGCCAAGGGTCTAGCGGGGGGACGAACACCGGGGAGCTGTTTTTT. Its translation: CASSQGSSGGTNTGELFF.

The chain is built from TRBV13 and TRBJ2-7; 7 bases align to TRBD1. Trimming took 5 bases from V and 4 from J; bases not matched to a gene: 8. Looked up from germline, CDR1 is PRHDT and CDR2 is FYEKMQ (reference sequence). This CDR3 region has 14 residues. CDR3 nucleotide sequence: TGTGCCAGCAGCACCCGACAGGGCCGGTACGAGCAGTACTTC. It encodes CASSTRQGRYEQYF.

The V call is TRBV12-3 or TRBV12-4, the J call TRBJ1-2; the D gene is possibly TRBD1 (5 bases). V lost 4 bases, J lost 7 bases, and 10 bases lay in between. The CDR3 covers 12 residues. The chain's CDR3 is CASSSGTSGYTF. Written as DNA, the CDR3 is TGTGCCAGCAGTTCCGGGACCTCTGGCTACACCTTC.

This chain joins TRBV10-3 and TRBJ2-2, with TRBD1 matching over 10 bases. Per the germline V gene, CDR1 is ENHRY and CDR2 is SYGVKD. The V gene end was trimmed by 7 bases and the J gene end by 1 base; junction bases not matched to a gene: 3. The CDR3 extends over 15 amino acids. CDR3 nucleotide sequence: TGTGCCATCAACGGACAGGGGGGGAACACCGGGGAGCTGTTTTTT. This codes for CAINGQGGNTGELFF.

This clone is labeled as large. The chain carries TRBV19 and TRBJ1-1; no reliable D call. V lost 8 bases, J lost 3 bases, and 19 bases lay in between. This CDR3 contains 15 residues. Germline-derived CDR1 and CDR2 are LNHDA and SQIVND (reference sequence). The CDR3 nucleotides read TGTGCCAGTTCTTTAGGCCCTTTTGGGGACACTGAAGCTTTCTTT. Translated: CASSLGPFGDTEAFF. Supplemented by reference TRBV19 and TRBJ1-1, the full variable domain reads DGGITQSPKYLFRKEGQNVTLSCEQNLNHDAMYWYRQDPGQGLRLIYYSQIVNDFQKGDIAEGYSVSREKKESFPLTVTSAQKNPTAFYLCASSLGPFGDTEAFFGQGTRLTVV.

This clone qualifies as medium-sized. CDR3 region: CASSMDRATFYGYTF. The CDR3 DNA is TGTGCCAGCAGCATGGACCGGGCCACCTTCTATGGCTACACCTTC. This sequence joins TRBV5-6 and TRBJ1-2; D remains unclear. The CDR3 spans 15 residues. The V end was cut by 4 bases, the J end by 4 bases, with 17 bases between. CDR1 SGHDT and CDR2 YYEEEE come from the germline V gene.

The rearrangement links TRBV6-5 to TRBJ1-4, with D maybe TRBD1 (5 bases). CDR1 MNHEY and CDR2 SVGAGI come from the germline V gene. The length of the CDR3 is 14 residues. Trimming took off 2 bases at V and 6 bases at J, with 10 bases between the two ends. The CDR3 DNA reads TGTGCCAGCAGTTACAGGGGAGGGGATGAAAAACTGTTTTTT. This encodes CASSYRGGDEKLFF.

This clone was recorded a few times. The chain recombines TRBV5-1 with TRBJ1-1, with TRBD1 as a possible D gene (5 bases). Trimming removed 3 bases from V and 2 bases from J, with 14 bases in between. The V gene's germline CDR1 is SGHRS and CDR2 YFSETQ. The CDR3 is 15 residues long. The CDR3 DNA is TGCGCCAGCAGCTCAACCGGGACGGATAACACTGAAGCTTTCTTT. This sequence encodes CASSSTGTDNTEAFF. Based on the CDR3 plus reference TRBV5-1 and TRBJ1-1, the full variable domain is KAGVTQTPRYLIKTRGQQVTLSCSPISGHRSVSWYQQTPGQGLQFLFEYFSETQRNKGNFPGRFSGRQFSNSRSEMNVSTLELGDSALYLCASSSTGTDNTEAFFGQGTRLTVV.

This clone was observed a handful of times. This chain joins TRBV5-1 and TRBJ2-2; 8 nucleotides match TRBD1. V shed 5 bases, J shed 0 bases, and the junction held 3 bases outside the gene matches. The CDR3 runs to 15 residues. Germline loops: CDR1 SGHRS, CDR2 YFSETQ. CDR3 sequence (DNA): TGCGCCAGCAGGGCAGGGGGCGCGAACACCGGGGAGCTGTTTTTT. Its protein is CASRAGGANTGELFF.

The chain combines TRBV9 with TRBJ2-6; D is perhaps TRBD1 (5 bases). Germline CDR1 reads SGDLS; CDR2 reads YYNGEE. The CDR3 has 19 amino acids. The V end was cut by 3 bases, the J end by 0 bases, with 19 bases between. The CDR3 sequence is CASSDGRVPMLSGANVLTF. DNA of the CDR3: TGTGCCAGCAGCGACGGCAGGGTACCAATGCTCTCTGGGGCCAACGTCCTGACTTTC.

Notes on this clone: The sample has other DNA sequences that encode this CDR3 too. The rearrangement uses TRBV5-1 and TRBJ2-1, with 11 bases aligning to TRBD2. The CDR3 is 15 residues long. CDR1 and CDR2 (germline): SGHRS, YFSETQ. After removal of 4 bases from V and 3 bases from J, the junction contained 3 bases not matched to a gene. The CDR3 nucleotides are TGCGCCAGCAGCGACGGGACTAGCGGCTACAATGAGCAGTTCTTC. Translation gives CASSDGTSGYNEQFF.

This clone was counted only a few times. The chain is built from TRBV7-8 and TRBJ1-6, with TRBD1 identical over 7 bases. V trimming: 4 bases; J trimming: 8 bases; junction bases outside the gene matches: 5. This CDR3 contains 14 residues. CDR1 and CDR2 (germline): SGHVS, FQNEAQ. The CDR3 spells CASSSGGKDSPLHF. The CDR3 DNA sequence: TGTGCCAGCAGCTCAGGGGGGAAGGATTCACCCCTCCACTTT.

The chain uses TRBV3-1 (or the pseudogene TRBV3-2) and TRBJ2-5; D perhaps matches TRBD1 (5 bases). V lost 1 base and J 3 bases, leaving 18 bases between the germline ends. Germline CDR1 is LGHDT and CDR2 is YNNKEL (reference sequence). This CDR3 contains 17 residues. CDR3 nucleotide sequence: TGTGCCAGCAGCCAAGTAGGTTTGGGTCAGGGTAAAGAGACCCAGTACTTC. Its translation: CASSQVGLGQGKETQYF.

The V call is TRBV29-1, the J call TRBJ1-5; TRBD1 is a possible D gene (6 bases). In germline, CDR1 is SQVTM, CDR2 ANQGSEA. The CDR3 is made up of 13 amino acids. V was cut by 7 bases and J by 7 bases, with 17 bases left in between. Here the CDR3 reads CSAQPGGGQPQHF. The CDR3 DNA follows: TGCAGCGCACAACCGGGGGGCGGGCAGCCCCAGCATTTT.